Sequencing of this TCR beta chain was carried out in a study of T cell repertoires and leukemia-associated antigens (dated 2019 in TCRdb). Turning to the overall study: Approximately 15 million effective reads were obtained overall, with each sample giving about 5.1 to 7 million read pairs and roughly 3.3 to 5.0 million effective reads. In vitro peptide stimulation of healthy T cells was used with the aim of identifying the antigen recognized by a TCR Vbeta21 clone previously found in CML patients. Paper-wide results and their limitations: The antigen specificity and function of the expanded clones were not directly tested and needed further investigation. Across the four groups, there were no significant differences in the numbers of Vbeta genes (approximately 60), Jbeta genes (approximately 14), VDJ rearrangements, or unique CDR3s.

Total RNA was extracted from the cultured T cells with TRIzol reagent. 5' rapid amplification of cDNA ends (5'RACE) was the method used to amplify TCRbeta libraries from the RNA. Library concentration and integrity were checked with Qubit, an Agilent instrument, and quantitative PCR before sequencing. Qualified libraries were sequenced on Illumina HiSeq or MiSeq by a commercial service provider. The paper's data handling went like this. MiXCR version 1.8.2 was used to identify TCR sequences in each sample. Qualified clones required a CDR3 longer than four amino acids, an in-frame nucleotide length, and no stop codon. A read counted as effective if the read contained the complete CDR3 structure. Expanded clones were validated by RT-PCR with 24 Vbeta primers, GeneScan spectratyping, and Sanger sequencing. The raw public data were reprocessed by TCRdb itself: fastp quality trimming at Q25, MiXCR clonotype calling, in-frame beta chains only. When rows share a CDR3 protein, they turn into one entry using the most common DNA and genes. The V and J calls shown here were made by TCRdb, not taken from the authors' results. The sample data list more than 12,000 distinct CDR3 sequences, and 30% to 45% of these were observed just once. The ten largest clones capture approximately 8.7% of the sample.

As a first step, the CD3+ T cells were left to rest overnight in RPMI 1640 lacking fetal bovine serum, at under 3 million cells/mL. MACS immunomagnetic beads were used, per the manufacturer's instructions, to isolate CD3+ T cells from PBMCs. A note on this clonotype: It has no known antigen specificity. Base qualities were left out, and no much larger clone turns up one base away.

The germline V gene gives CDR1 as ENHRY and CDR2 as SYGVKD. The cysteine opens and the phenylalanine closes a CDR3 of 12 amino acids. Only CDR3 DNA remains: 36 bases, in frame from the first base. The germline ends are 4 bases apart after V is trimmed by 6 bases and J by 0 bases. The sequence is built from TRBV10-3 and TRBJ2-3; no D gene call is confident. The sequence came from a female donor in good health. The sequenced sample was CD3+ T cells sorted from blood and cultured. The CDR3 is CAISPSTDTQYF. The nucleotide sequence is TGTGCCATCAGCCCTAGCACAGATACGCAGTATTTT.